These T cell receptor beta chains were read from a single sample in a study of graft-versus-host responses after intestinal transplantation. Assay: immunoSEQ multiplex PCR; the TCRdb copy retains only in-frame clones and omits some. This repertoire shows approximately 40,000 clones, roughly nine tenths found once; its top ten account for 2% to 2.5%. Sequences were derived from PBMCs, sampled approximately 320 days after intestinal transplant. The receptors were gathered from a human patient who received an intestinal transplant, so some T cells may come from the graft donor. CDR3s include the opening cysteine and the closing phenylalanine or tryptophan. The order of the fields is J gene, V gene, D gene, CDR3 protein. The D gene is left open where the match is weak.

J gene: TRBJ2-1; V gene: TRBV6-1; D gene: .; CDR3 protein: CASSSGNEQFF
J gene: TRBJ1-1; V gene: TRBV29-1; D gene: .; CDR3 protein: CSVESGRYTEAFF
J gene: TRBJ2-4; V gene: TRBV5-1; D gene: .; CDR3 protein: CASSLNSATKNIQYF
J gene: TRBJ1-5; V gene: TRBV6-1; D gene: .; CDR3 protein: CASSALGYQPQHF
J gene: TRBJ2-3; V gene: TRBV19; D gene: .; CDR3 protein: CASRNTQYF
J gene: TRBJ2-7; V gene: TRBV28; D gene: .; CDR3 protein: CASSLDTYEQYF
J gene: TRBJ2-7; V gene: TRBV13; D gene: .; CDR3 protein: CASSITSEQYF
J gene: TRBJ2-1; V gene: TRBV9; D gene: .; CDR3 protein: CASSDLNNEQFF
J gene: TRBJ2-6; V gene: TRBV6-1; D gene: .; CDR3 protein: CASSEAPLFGRSGAGANVLTF
J gene: TRBJ1-2; V gene: TRBV7-9; D gene: .; CDR3 protein: CASSFDGGSYGYTF
J gene: TRBJ2-1; V gene: TRBV2; D gene: TRBD1; CDR3 protein: CATQGRGQGYNEQFF
J gene: TRBJ1-3; V gene: TRBV28; D gene: .; CDR3 protein: CASSSTVNTIYF
J gene: TRBJ2-3; V gene: TRBV28; D gene: TRBD2; CDR3 protein: CASSLAGGRYTQYF
J gene: TRBJ2-6; V gene: TRBV6-5; D gene: .; CDR3 protein: CASRAPGANVLTF
J gene: TRBJ2-7; V gene: TRBV21-1; D gene: .; CDR3 protein: CASSKRAGRDYEQYF
J gene: TRBJ2-2; V gene: TRBV7-9; D gene: .; CDR3 protein: CASSLAGGAGELFF
J gene: TRBJ2-1; V gene: TRBV5-5; D gene: TRBD2; CDR3 protein: CASSTTSDPYNEQFF
J gene: TRBJ1-2; V gene: TRBV5-1; D gene: .; CDR3 protein: CASRDLQGMNYGYTF
J gene: TRBJ2-2; V gene: TRBV7-9; D gene: .; CDR3 protein: CAWREPTGELFF
J gene: TRBJ1-3; V gene: TRBV28; D gene: .; CDR3 protein: CASSFFAAGSGNTIYF
J gene: TRBJ1-1; V gene: TRBV12-5; D gene: .; CDR3 protein: CASGLVLTLIAGRGTEAFF
J gene: TRBJ1-5; V gene: TRBV9; D gene: TRBD1; CDR3 protein: CASSPGGRGDQPQHF
J gene: TRBJ2-1; V gene: TRBV15; D gene: TRBD2; CDR3 protein: CATSRASGGLTEQFF
J gene: TRBJ1-3; V gene: TRBV19; D gene: .; CDR3 protein: CATNYRDSSGNTIYF
J gene: TRBJ2-1; V gene: TRBV5-1; D gene: .; CDR3 protein: CASSLSGEQFF
J gene: TRBJ2-3; V gene: TRBV7-3; D gene: TRBD1; CDR3 protein: CASSSTGTGGADTQYF
J gene: TRBJ1-5; V gene: TRBV4-3; D gene: .; CDR3 protein: CASSRGPNQPQHF
J gene: TRBJ2-7; V gene: TRBV2; D gene: TRBD2; CDR3 protein: CASGTGRLAGEELYF
J gene: TRBJ2-3; V gene: TRBV2; D gene: TRBD2; CDR3 protein: CASSEETSGGYADTQYF
J gene: TRBJ2-7; V gene: TRBV4-2; D gene: TRBD2; CDR3 protein: CASSQGLLAGAGEQYF
J gene: TRBJ2-7; V gene: TRBV5-1; D gene: .; CDR3 protein: CASSLPTGRSYEQYF
J gene: TRBJ2-7; V gene: TRBV6-1; D gene: .; CDR3 protein: CASSEQRQAYEQYF
J gene: TRBJ2-7; V gene: TRBV28; D gene: .; CDR3 protein: CASSLPTRAPGTREQYF
J gene: TRBJ1-3; V gene: TRBV5-4; D gene: TRBD1; CDR3 protein: CASSSGQGVNTIYF
J gene: TRBJ2-2; V gene: TRBV6-5; D gene: TRBD1; CDR3 protein: CASSYSDRVHGELFF
J gene: TRBJ2-3; V gene: TRBV7-9; D gene: TRBD1; CDR3 protein: CASSFTPEENRGLADTQYF
J gene: TRBJ1-6; V gene: TRBV2; D gene: .; CDR3 protein: CASSPTGDSPLHF
J gene: TRBJ1-5; V gene: TRBV6-5; D gene: .; CDR3 protein: CASTLRDQPQHF
J gene: TRBJ1-6; V gene: TRBV4-1; D gene: .; CDR3 protein: CASSFSVFGSPLHF
J gene: .; V gene: TRBV19; D gene: .; CDR3 protein: CASSTRTVSYEQYF
J gene: TRBJ2-7; V gene: TRBV18; D gene: .; CDR3 protein: CASSGRFSYEQYF
J gene: TRBJ2-7; V gene: TRBV28; D gene: TRBD2; CDR3 protein: CASSLAGGPYEQYF
J gene: TRBJ1-1; V gene: TRBV5-1; D gene: .; CDR3 protein: CASSLATANTEAFF
J gene: TRBJ1-2; V gene: TRBV18; D gene: TRBD1; CDR3 protein: CASSPGTGVGYTF
J gene: TRBJ2-3; V gene: TRBV4-2; D gene: TRBD2; CDR3 protein: CASSPQAGGPDTQYF
J gene: TRBJ2-7; V gene: TRBV27; D gene: .; CDR3 protein: CASSHGRTSYEQYF
J gene: TRBJ2-1; V gene: TRBV28; D gene: .; CDR3 protein: CASRERDRQEFF